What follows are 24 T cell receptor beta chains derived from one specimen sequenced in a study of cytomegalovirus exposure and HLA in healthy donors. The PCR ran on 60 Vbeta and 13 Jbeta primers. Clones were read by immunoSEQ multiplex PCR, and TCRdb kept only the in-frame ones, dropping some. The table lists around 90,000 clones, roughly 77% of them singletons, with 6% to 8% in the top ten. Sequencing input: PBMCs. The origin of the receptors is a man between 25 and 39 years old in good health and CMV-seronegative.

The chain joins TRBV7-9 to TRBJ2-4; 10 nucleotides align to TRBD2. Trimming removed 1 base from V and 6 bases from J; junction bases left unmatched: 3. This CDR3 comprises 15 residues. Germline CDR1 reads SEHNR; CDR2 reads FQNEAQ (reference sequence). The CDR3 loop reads CASSLGASGGNIQYF. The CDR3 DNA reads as TGTGCCAGCAGCTTAGGGGCTAGCGGGGGAAACATTCAGTACTTC.

CDR3 residues: CASSPGTGGAYEQYF. The DNA of the CDR3 is TGTGCCAGCTCACCAGGGACAGGGGGCGCCTACGAGCAGTACTTC. V usage is TRBV18 and J usage is TRBJ2-7; 12 bases line up with TRBD1. Germline lookup yields CDR1 KGHSH and CDR2 LQKENI. J gave up 2 bases and V 2 bases, and 1 base lay outside the gene matches. The CDR3 covers 15 residues. Full variable domain (outside the CDR3, taken from reference TRBV18 and TRBJ2-7): NAGVMQNPRHLVRRRGQEARLRCSPMKGHSHVYWYRQLPEEGLKFMVYLQKENIIDESGMPKERFSAEFPKEGPSILRIQQVVRGDSAAYFCASSPGTGGAYEQYFGPGTRLTVT.

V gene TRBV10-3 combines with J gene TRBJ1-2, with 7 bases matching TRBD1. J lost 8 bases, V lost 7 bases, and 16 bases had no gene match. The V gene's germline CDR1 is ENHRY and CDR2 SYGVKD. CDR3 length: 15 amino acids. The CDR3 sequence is CAITRTEGALKGYTF. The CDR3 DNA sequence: TGTGCCATCACCCGCACGGAGGGGGCTCTAAAAGGCTACACCTTC.

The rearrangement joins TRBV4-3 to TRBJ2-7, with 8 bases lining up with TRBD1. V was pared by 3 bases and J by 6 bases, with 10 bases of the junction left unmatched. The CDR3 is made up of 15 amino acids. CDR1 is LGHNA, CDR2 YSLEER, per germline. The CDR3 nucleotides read TGCGCCAGCAGCCAGCGGACAGGGTCCTTTTCCGAGCAGTACTTC. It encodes CASSQRTGSFSEQYF.

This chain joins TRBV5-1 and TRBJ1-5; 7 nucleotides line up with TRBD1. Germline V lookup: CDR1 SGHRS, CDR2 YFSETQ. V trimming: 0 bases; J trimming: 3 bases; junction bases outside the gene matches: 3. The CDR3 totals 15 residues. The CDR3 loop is CASSLAGGNNQPQHF. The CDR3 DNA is TGCGCCAGCAGCTTGGCAGGGGGAAACAATCAGCCCCAGCATTTT.

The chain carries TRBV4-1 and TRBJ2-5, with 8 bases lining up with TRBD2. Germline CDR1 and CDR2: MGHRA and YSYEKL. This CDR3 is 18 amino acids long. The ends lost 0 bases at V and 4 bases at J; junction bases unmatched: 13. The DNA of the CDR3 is TGCGCCAGCAGCCAAGAATGGATCGGGGGGGGAAAGGTAGAGACCCAGTACTTC. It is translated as CASSQEWIGGGKVETQYF.

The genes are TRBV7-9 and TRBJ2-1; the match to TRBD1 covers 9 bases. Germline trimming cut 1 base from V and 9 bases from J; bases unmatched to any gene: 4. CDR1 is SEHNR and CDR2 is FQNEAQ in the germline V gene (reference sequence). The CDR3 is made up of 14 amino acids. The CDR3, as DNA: TGTGCCAGCAGCTTAGGGTTACAGGGGGCTGAGCAGTTCTTC. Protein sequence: CASSLGLQGAEQFF.

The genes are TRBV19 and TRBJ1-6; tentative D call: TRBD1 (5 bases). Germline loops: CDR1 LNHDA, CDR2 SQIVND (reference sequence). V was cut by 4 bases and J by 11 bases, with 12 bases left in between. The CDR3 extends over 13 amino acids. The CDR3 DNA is TGTGCCAGTAGTAATCAGGGTGGTCCACCCCTCCACTTT. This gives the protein CASSNQGGPPLHF.

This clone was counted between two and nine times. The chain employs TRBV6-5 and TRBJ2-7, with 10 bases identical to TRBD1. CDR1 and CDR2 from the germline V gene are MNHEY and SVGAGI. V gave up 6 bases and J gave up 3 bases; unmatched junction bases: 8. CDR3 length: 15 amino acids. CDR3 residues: CASSPTGQGLYEQYF. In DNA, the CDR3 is TGTGCCAGCAGCCCTACGGGACAGGGGCTCTACGAGCAGTACTTC.

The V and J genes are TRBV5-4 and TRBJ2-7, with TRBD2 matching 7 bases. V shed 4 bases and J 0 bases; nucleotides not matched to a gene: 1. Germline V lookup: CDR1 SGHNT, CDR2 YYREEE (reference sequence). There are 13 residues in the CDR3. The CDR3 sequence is CASSRTSSYEQYF. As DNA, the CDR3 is TGTGCCAGCAGCAGGACTAGCTCCTACGAGCAGTACTTC.

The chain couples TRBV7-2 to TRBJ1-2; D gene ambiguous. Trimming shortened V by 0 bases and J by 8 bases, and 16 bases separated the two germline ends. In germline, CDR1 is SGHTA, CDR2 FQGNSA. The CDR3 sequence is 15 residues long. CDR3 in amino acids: CASSLARDGGRGYTF. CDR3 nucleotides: TGTGCCAGCAGCTTAGCGAGAGACGGCGGCAGAGGCTACACCTTC.

CDR3 region: CASKIEGTNEKLFF. In nucleotides, the CDR3 is TGTGCCAGTAAGATTGAGGGAACTAATGAAAAACTGTTTTTT. The J gene is TRBJ1-4, the V gene TRBV19; D remains unclear. This CDR3 is built from 14 residues. The germline gives CDR1 LNHDA, CDR2 SQIVND (reference sequence). V was clipped by 7 bases and J by 1 base, with 10 bases between them.

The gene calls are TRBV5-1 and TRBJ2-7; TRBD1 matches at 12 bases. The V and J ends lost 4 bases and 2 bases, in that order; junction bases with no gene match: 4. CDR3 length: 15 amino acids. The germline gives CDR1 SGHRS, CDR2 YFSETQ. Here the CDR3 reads CASSGGQGATYEQYF. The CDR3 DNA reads TGCGCCAGCAGCGGGGGACAGGGGGCTACCTACGAGCAGTACTTC.

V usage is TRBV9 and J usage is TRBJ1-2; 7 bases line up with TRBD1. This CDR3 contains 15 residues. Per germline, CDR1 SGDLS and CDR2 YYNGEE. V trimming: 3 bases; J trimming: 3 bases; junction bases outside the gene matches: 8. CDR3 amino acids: CASSAQGEVYYGYTF. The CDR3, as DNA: TGTGCCAGCAGCGCCCAGGGGGAAGTCTACTATGGCTACACCTTC.

DNA of the CDR3: TGTGCCAGCAGTCCCGGGAGCGGAACCTACGAGCAGTACTTC. Translating gives CASSPGSGTYEQYF. The chain uses TRBV5-5 and TRBJ2-7; TRBD2 might be the D (6 bases). CDR3 length equals 14 residues. V was clipped by 5 bases and J by 2 bases, with 14 bases between them. The germline V gene has CDR1 SGHKS and CDR2 YYEKEE (reference sequence).

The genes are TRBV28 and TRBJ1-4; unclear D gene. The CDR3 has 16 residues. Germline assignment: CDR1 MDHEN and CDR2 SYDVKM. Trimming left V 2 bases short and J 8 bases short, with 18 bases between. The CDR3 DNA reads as TGTGCCAGCAGTTTAGTAGGGAGGAAAAGCCGCGAAAAACTGTTTTTT. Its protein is CASSLVGRKSREKLFF.

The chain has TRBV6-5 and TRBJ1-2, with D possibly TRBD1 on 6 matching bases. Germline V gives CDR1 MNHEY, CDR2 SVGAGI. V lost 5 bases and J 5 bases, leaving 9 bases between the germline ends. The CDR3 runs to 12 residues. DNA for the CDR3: TGTGCCAGCAGTAGGACAGCATATGGCTACACCTTC. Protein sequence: CASSRTAYGYTF.

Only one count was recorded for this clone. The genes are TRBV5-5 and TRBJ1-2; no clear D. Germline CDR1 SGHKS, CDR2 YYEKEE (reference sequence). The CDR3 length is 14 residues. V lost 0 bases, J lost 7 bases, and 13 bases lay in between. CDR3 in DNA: TGTGCCAGCAGCTTGGAACGGGGAGTGGGTGGCTACACCTTC. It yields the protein CASSLERGVGGYTF. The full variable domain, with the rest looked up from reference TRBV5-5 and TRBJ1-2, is DAGVTQSPTHLIKTRGQQVTLRCSPISGHKSVSWYQQVLGQGPQFIFQYYEKEERGRGNFPDRFSARQFPNYSSELNVNALLLGDSALYLCASSLERGVGGYTFGSGTRLTVV.

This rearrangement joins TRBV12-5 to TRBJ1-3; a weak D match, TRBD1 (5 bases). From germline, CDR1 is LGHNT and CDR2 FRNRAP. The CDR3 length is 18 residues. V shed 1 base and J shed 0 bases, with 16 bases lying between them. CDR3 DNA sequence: TGTGCTAGTGGTTTGGACAGGTGGCAGGTAGCCTCTGGAAACACCATATATTTT. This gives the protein CASGLDRWQVASGNTIYF.

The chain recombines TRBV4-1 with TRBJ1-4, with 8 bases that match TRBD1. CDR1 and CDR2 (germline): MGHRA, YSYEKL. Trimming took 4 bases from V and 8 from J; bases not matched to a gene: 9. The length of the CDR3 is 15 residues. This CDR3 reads CASSRPDRGREKLFF. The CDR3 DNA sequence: TGCGCCAGCAGCCGACCCGACAGGGGTCGCGAAAAACTGTTTTTT.

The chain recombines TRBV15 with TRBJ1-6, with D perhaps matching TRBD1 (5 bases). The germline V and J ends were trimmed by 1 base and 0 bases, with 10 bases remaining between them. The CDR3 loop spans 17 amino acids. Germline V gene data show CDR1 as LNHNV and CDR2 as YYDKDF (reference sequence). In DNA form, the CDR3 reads TGTGCCACCAGCAGAGGCGGGGGGAGCTCCTATAATTCACCCCTCCACTTT. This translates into CATSRGGGSSYNSPLHF.

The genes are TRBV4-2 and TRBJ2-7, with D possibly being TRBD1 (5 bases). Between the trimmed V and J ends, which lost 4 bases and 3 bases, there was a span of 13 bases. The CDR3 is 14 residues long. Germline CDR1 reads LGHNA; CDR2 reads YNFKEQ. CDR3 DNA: TGTGCCAGCAGCCCAGGGCCCGGCTACTACGAGCAGTACTTC. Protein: CASSPGPGYYEQYF.

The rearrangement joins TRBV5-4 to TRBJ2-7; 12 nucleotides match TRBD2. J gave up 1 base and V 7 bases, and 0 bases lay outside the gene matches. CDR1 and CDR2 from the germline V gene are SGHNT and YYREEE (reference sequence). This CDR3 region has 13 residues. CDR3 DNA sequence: TGTGCCAGCGGACTAGCGGGATCCTACGAGCAGTACTTC. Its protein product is CASGLAGSYEQYF.

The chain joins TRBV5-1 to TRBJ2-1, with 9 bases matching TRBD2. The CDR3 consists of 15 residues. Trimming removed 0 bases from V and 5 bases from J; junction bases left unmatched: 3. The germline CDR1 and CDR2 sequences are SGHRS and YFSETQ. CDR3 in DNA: TGCGCCAGCAGCTTGGTGGCTAGCGGGGACAATGAGCAGTTCTTC. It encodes CASSLVASGDNEQFF.